Reported below is one T cell receptor (beta chain). Its antigen is not identified. Template switching was used to attach UMIs, which incorporated a 6-nucleotide sample barcode. TCRdb reprocessed the 5' RACE reads and stores each CDR3 protein as one record, lacking DNA. The ten top clones account for more than 2.5%, within a sample of some 170,000 distinct CDR3 sequences. This specimen comes from a study of monozygotic twins with inflammatory bowel disease. Study-wide results and limits: There was no way to distinguish the different T cell subtypes. Especially with disease activity, IBD patients shared fewer clonotypes with others than healthy twins did.

There are 12 residues in the CDR3. From germline, CDR1 is WSHSY and CDR2 SAAADI. The chain combines TRBV10-2 with TRBJ1-5. This TCR was sampled from a human donor with ulcerative colitis or Crohn's disease, or a healthy co-twin of an affected twin (not recorded which). Sequencing was done on a sample of blood. The CDR3 sequence is CASRDIEQPQHF.